The entry below describes one TCR beta chain. Its matching antigen is unknown. This sample is drawn from a study of cytomegalovirus exposure and HLA in healthy donors. Study context: In an earlier analysis, around 100 million unique TCR beta sequences were found from some 200 million T cells.

Study-level points and caveats: A link between a missense DCLRE1C variant and TCR beta V- and J-gene trimming emerged from a later analysis. The records held CMV serostatus as the only immune exposure information.

60 Vbeta and 13 Jbeta primers were used in PCR. Using immunoSEQ multiplex PCR, the repertoire was profiled, and TCRdb retains in-frame clones only, with some absent. The sample consists of some 60,000 clones, 65% to 80% of them appearing once. This CDR3 comprises 15 residues. Germline CDR1 and CDR2: SGHTA and FQGNSA. V lost 2 bases to trimming and J lost 4 bases, with 14 bases between them. The specimen was PBMCs. The chain combines TRBV7-2 with TRBJ2-5; the D gene is possibly TRBD1 (5 bases). This sequence was found in a woman aged 25 to 39 in good health and CMV-seronegative. The CDR3 DNA sequence: TGTGCCAGCAGCTTAAGTAGCAGGGCTGGAGAGACCCAGTACTTC. It encodes CASSLSSRAGETQYF.